Only a few counts were recorded for the clone carrying this TCR beta chain. Antigen specificity is unknown. This sample is drawn from a study of CD8 T cells in ankylosing spondylitis. The authors made TCR beta libraries by quantitative 5'-RACE with molecular barcodes. TCRdb redid the calling of the 5' RACE reads with MiXCR, one entry per CDR3 protein. This sample has under 850,000 distinct CDR3 sequences, with roughly 19% found just once. Study observations and caveats: Disease-linked clones bore a CD8+ phenotype and were relatively rare in peripheral blood. Disease-linked clones reportedly showed significant enrichment in matched ankylosing spondylitis synovial fluid. Earlier authors reported some of these motif variants in reactive arthritis synovial fluid and blood. Characteristic of ankylosing spondylitis blood, it appeared, was a TCR beta motif comprising roughly eight highly homologous variants.

The CDR3 loop spans 14 amino acids. Between the trimmed V and J ends, which lost 6 bases and 4 bases, there was a span of 13 bases. The clonotype was recovered from a male donor with ankylosing spondylitis. The genes are TRBV12-3 or TRBV12-4 and TRBJ1-3; D is undetermined. The specimen sequenced was blood, either unsorted or a sorted T cell fraction (not recorded which). As DNA, the CDR3 is TGTGCCAGCAGCCCGCGGACCTTCGGAAACACCATATATTTT. As protein: CASSPRTFGNTIYF.